This T cell receptor beta chain was found in a study of blood T cell repertoires in COVID-19. About the study: T cells, B-cell-depleted T cells, or PBMCs provided the cDNA or gDNA that served as material.

This CDR3 spans 18 amino acids. V lost 1 base, J lost 8 bases, and 26 bases lay in between. Clones were read by immunoSEQ multiplex PCR, and TCRdb kept only the in-frame ones, dropping some. The sample has some 160,000 clones; more than 75% are singletons. In terms of age and location, participants ranged from roughly 18 to 90 years and lived in 24 US areas. Cohorts were based on clinical histories the participants reported. Two consecutive negative NP/OP PCR tests, clearance, or resolved symptoms defined Cohort 3 recovery. Material: PBMCs or T cells enriched from blood (not recorded which). V is TRBV23-1 and J is TRBJ1-2; tentative D call: TRBD1 (6 bases). Being an ORF, TRBV23-1 has a function that is uncertain. The source of this sequence is a woman aged 45-65 years who had recovered from COVID-19. DNA for the CDR3: TGCGCCAGCAGTCAATGGAACAGGGTTACATGGGATCGGCAGGGCTACACCTTC. Protein product: CASSQWNRVTWDRQGYTF.